The 20 T cell receptor beta chains in this list originate from one sample, sequenced in a study of CD8 T cells in Susac syndrome. Random-hexamer reverse transcription was applied to roughly 0.5 to 1 ug RNA. TCRdb recomputed calls from the immunoSEQ multiplex PCR reads with MiXCR, one row per CDR3 protein. The sample comprises 150,000 to 160,000 distinct CDR3 sequences, roughly 96% of which are singletons, and 0.15% rests with the top ten. The sequenced sample consisted of CD8+ T cells from PBMCs. These receptor sequences come from a human donor with multiple sclerosis.

The chain is built from TRBV10-2 and TRBJ2-3; D possibly corresponds to TRBD1 (5 bases). The CDR3 consists of 13 residues. V was shortened by 2 bases and J by 6 bases, with 9 bases between the two germline ends. Looked up from germline, CDR1 is WSHSY and CDR2 is SAAADI. The CDR3, as DNA: TGCGCCAGCAGTGAGAATTGGGGCGATACGCAGTATTTT. It codes for CASSENWGDTQYF.

This chain connects TRBV7-6 to TRBJ2-1; the match to TRBD2 covers 8 bases. The CDR3 sequence is 14 residues long. V lost 6 bases, J lost 4 bases, and 5 bases stayed unmatched. CDR1 and CDR2 (germline): SGHVS, FNYEAQ. The CDR3 loop is CASRPGGGYNEQFF. The CDR3 DNA reads TGTGCCAGCAGGCCCGGGGGGGGATACAATGAGCAGTTCTTC.

V usage is TRBV11-2 and J usage is TRBJ2-5; 9 bases map to TRBD2. With 1 base clipped from V and 4 bases from J, the junction kept 7 bases outside the gene matches. Germline CDR1 and CDR2: SGHAT and FQNNGV. This CDR3 has 16 residues. The CDR3 nucleotides are TGTGCCAGCAGCTTAGGGGCGGGGGGGATGAGAGAGACCCAGTACTTC. It specifies CASSLGAGGMRETQYF. Together with reference TRBV11-2 and TRBJ2-5, the CDR3 gives the full variable domain: EAGVAQSPRYKIIEKRQSVAFWCNPISGHATLYWYQQILGQGPKLLIQFQNNGVVDDSQLPKDRFSAERLKGVDSTLKIQPAKLEDSAVYLCASSLGAGGMRETQYFGPGTRLLVL.

This clonotype came up a few times. The chain has TRBV29-1 and TRBJ1-5, with TRBD1 as a possible D gene (5 bases). Trimming took off 0 bases at V and 2 bases at J, with 5 bases between the two ends. Germline CDR1 and CDR2: SQVTM and ANQGSEA. The CDR3 has 13 amino acids. CDR3 residues: CSVEEGGNQPQHF. The DNA of the CDR3 is TGCAGCGTTGAAGAGGGGGGCAATCAGCCCCAGCATTTT.

This clonotype was recorded only once. The chain employs TRBV29-1 and TRBJ2-1; D is possibly TRBD1 (6 bases). V gave up 3 bases and J gave up 8 bases, with 14 bases separating them. Germline V gives CDR1 SQVTM, CDR2 ANQGSEA. The CDR3 contains 13 residues. CDR3 coding DNA: TGCAGCGTTGACGGGCAGGGGTTTGATGAGCAGTTCTTC. This sequence encodes CSVDGQGFDEQFF.

The V and J genes are TRBV2 and TRBJ2-2; D perhaps matches TRBD1 (6 bases). This CDR3 comprises 12 residues. V lost 4 bases, J lost 13 bases, and 13 bases lay in between. The germline CDR1 and CDR2 sequences are SNHLY and FYNNEI. CDR3 in DNA: TGTGCCAGCAGTGCCGACAGGAGGTTGCTGTTTTTT. It translates to CASSADRRLLFF.

The chain combines TRBV29-1 with TRBJ2-1; D is ambiguous. Trimming pared 6 bases from V and 7 bases from J, leaving 7 bases between. The CDR3 consists of 10 residues. Germline V lookup: CDR1 SQVTM, CDR2 ANQGSEA. The CDR3 protein is CSVQENEQFF. CDR3 DNA sequence: TGCAGCGTCCAGGAGAATGAGCAGTTCTTC.

V is TRBV19 and J is TRBJ2-5; D possibly corresponds to TRBD2 (6 bases). Germline V gene sequence: CDR1 LNHDA, CDR2 SQIVND (reference sequence). This CDR3 comprises 11 residues. V was pared by 4 bases and J by 8 bases, with 8 bases between. The CDR3 DNA sequence: TGTGCCAGTAGTACGGGAGCCACCCAGTACTTC. Protein: CASSTGATQYF. Complete variable domain (other parts from reference TRBV19 and TRBJ2-5): DGGITQSPKYLFRKEGQNVTLSCEQNLNHDAMYWYRQDPGQGLRLIYYSQIVNDFQKGDIAEGYSVSREKKESFPLTVTSAQKNPTAFYLCASSTGATQYFGPGTRLLVL.

The gene calls are TRBV11-2 and TRBJ2-3; perhaps TRBD2 as D (5 bases). With 5 bases removed from V and 6 bases from J, the gap between germline ends came to 12 bases. This CDR3 comprises 13 residues. Germline CDR1 and CDR2: SGHAT and FQNNGV. The CDR3 loop reads CASSPPPGDTQYF. The CDR3 DNA sequence: TGTGCCAGCAGCCCTCCGCCGGGGGATACGCAGTATTTT.

The V gene is TRBV5-1, the J gene TRBJ2-3; D remains unclear. Germline CDR1 reads SGHRS; CDR2 reads YFSETQ. V was clipped by 1 base and J by 3 bases, with 15 bases between them. CDR3 length: 16 amino acids. CDR3 nucleotide sequence: TGCGCCAGCAGCTTGATAGGTCCGCCTGGGACAGATACGCAGTATTTT. This codes for CASSLIGPPGTDTQYF.

The chain is built from TRBV9 and TRBJ2-5, with TRBD1 identical over 9 bases. From germline, CDR1 is SGDLS and CDR2 YYNGEE. The CDR3 loop spans 14 amino acids. V lost 3 bases, J lost 5 bases, and 5 bases stayed unmatched. CDR3 DNA sequence: TGTGCCAGCAGCGCTTACAGGGGGCAGGAGACCCAGTACTTC. Protein sequence: CASSAYRGQETQYF.

This clonotype has a single count. This sequence joins TRBV30 and TRBJ1-2; 7 bases align to TRBD1. J was trimmed by 7 bases and V by 0 bases; bases with no gene match: 2. CDR1 GTSNPN and CDR2 SVGIG come from the germline V gene (reference sequence). There are 12 residues in the CDR3. For the CDR3, the DNA is TGTGCCTGGAGTGTGACAGGGACTGGCTACACCTTC. Residues: CAWSVTGTGYTF.

For the CDR3, the DNA is TGTGCCTGGAGTTCCCCGGGACAGGGCGTGAATAATTCACCCCTCCACTTT. It specifies CAWSSPGQGVNNSPLHF. The gene calls are TRBV30 and TRBJ1-6; 9 nucleotides agree with TRBD1. There are 17 residues in the CDR3. CDR1 is GTSNPN and CDR2 is SVGIG in the germline V gene (reference sequence). V was pared by 2 bases and J by 5 bases, with 10 bases of the junction left unmatched.

This clonotype was recorded only once. The rearrangement links TRBV4-1 to TRBJ2-1; TRBD2 is a possible D gene (6 bases). From germline, CDR1 is MGHRA and CDR2 YSYEKL. The CDR3 is made up of 15 amino acids. V lost 1 base, J lost 6 bases, and 13 bases lay in between. CDR3 amino acids: CASSQGRGSGNEQFF. The CDR3 nucleotides read TGCGCCAGCAGCCAAGGGCGGGGTAGCGGCAATGAGCAGTTCTTC.

This chain joins TRBV13 and TRBJ1-2, with 10 bases fitting TRBD1. CDR1 and CDR2 (germline): PRHDT, FYEKMQ (reference sequence). The CDR3 is 15 amino acids. V lost 4 bases, J lost 4 bases, and 6 bases stayed unmatched. This CDR3 reads CASSSGTGDFYGYTF. The CDR3 bases are TGTGCCAGCAGCTCGGGGACAGGGGACTTCTATGGCTACACCTTC. Full variable domain (remainder filled in from reference TRBV13 and TRBJ1-2): AAGVIQSPRHLIKEKRETATLKCYPIPRHDTVYWYQQGPGQDPQFLISFYEKMQSDKGSIPDRFSAQQFSDYHSELNMSSLELGDSALYFCASSSGTGDFYGYTFGSGTRLTVV.

DNA of the CDR3: TGTGCTAGTGGTTTGGGCGGGGCCTACAATGAGCAGTTCTTC. Its protein is CASGLGGAYNEQFF. The V gene is TRBV12-5, the J gene TRBJ2-1, with D possibly being TRBD2 (6 bases). In germline, CDR1 is LGHNT, CDR2 FRNRAP. The CDR3 is 14 residues long. The V gene lost 1 base and the J gene lost 2 bases, with 6 bases spanning the gap.

The chain carries TRBV23-1 and TRBJ2-5; D unresolved. TRBV23-1 belongs to the ORF category, with a function that is uncertain. The V gene lost 6 bases and the J gene lost 7 bases, with 18 bases spanning the gap. The CDR3 loop spans 14 amino acids. The CDR3 here is CASSPTSAELTQYF. The DNA for the CDR3 is TGCGCCAGCAGCCCCACGTCAGCTGAATTGACCCAGTACTTC.

The chain combines TRBV7-8 with TRBJ2-3; tentative D call: TRBD1 (6 bases). The CDR3 loop spans 14 amino acids. Germline CDR1 is SGHVS and CDR2 is FQNEAQ. Trimming pared 3 bases from V and 5 bases from J, leaving 12 bases between. CDR3 in DNA: TGTGCCAGCAGCTTCACAGGGTTGGAAGATACGCAGTATTTT. Encoded protein: CASSFTGLEDTQYF.

V and J are TRBV9 and TRBJ1-5, with unresolved D. There are 13 residues in the CDR3. Looked up from germline, CDR1 is SGDLS and CDR2 is YYNGEE. V was pared by 0 bases and J by 4 bases, with 5 bases between. CDR3 DNA sequence: TGTGCCAGCAGCGTAGGGGAGAATCAGCCCCAGCATTTT. Translating it yields CASSVGENQPQHF.

The chain couples TRBV6-2 or TRBV6-3 to TRBJ2-7, with D perhaps TRBD1 or TRBD2 (6 bases each). The CDR3 has 15 amino acids. Trimming took off 6 bases at V and 6 bases at J, with 21 bases between the two ends. Germline V gives CDR1 MNHEY, CDR2 SVGEGT. The CDR3 DNA reads TGTGCCAGCAGCCCCCAACACAGGGAGGTCGGCGAGCAGTACTTC. It yields the protein CASSPQHREVGEQYF.